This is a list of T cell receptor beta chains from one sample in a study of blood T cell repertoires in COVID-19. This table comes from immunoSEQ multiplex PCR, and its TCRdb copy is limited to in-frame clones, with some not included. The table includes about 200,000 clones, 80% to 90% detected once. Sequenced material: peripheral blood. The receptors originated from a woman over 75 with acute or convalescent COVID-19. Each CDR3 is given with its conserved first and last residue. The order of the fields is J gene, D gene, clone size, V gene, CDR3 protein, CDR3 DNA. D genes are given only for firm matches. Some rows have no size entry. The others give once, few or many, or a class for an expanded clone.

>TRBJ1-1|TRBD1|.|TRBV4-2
CASSHSTTGEMNTEAFF
TGTGCCAGCAGCCACTCCACGACAGGGGAGATGAACACTGAAGCTTTCTTT
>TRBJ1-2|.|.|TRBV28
CASSRDMALTNYGYTF
TGTGCCAGCAGCCGGGACATGGCTCTAACTAACTATGGCTACACCTTC
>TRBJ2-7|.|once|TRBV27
CASTSWGLGGVEQYF
TGTGCCAGCACCTCTTGGGGGTTAGGCGGGGTCGAGCAGTACTTC
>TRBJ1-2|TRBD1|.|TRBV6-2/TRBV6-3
CASSSNRDRGHENYGYTF
TGTGCCAGCAGTTCAAACCGGGACAGGGGCCATGAGAACTATGGCTACACCTTC
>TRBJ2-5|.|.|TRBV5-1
CASSSGHAMGETQYF
TGCGCCAGCAGCTCCGGACACGCGATGGGGGAGACCCAGTACTTC
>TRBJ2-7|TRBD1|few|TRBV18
CASSKDRESEQYF
TGTGCCAGCTCAAAGGACAGGGAAAGCGAGCAGTACTTC
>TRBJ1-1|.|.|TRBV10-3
CATSLGTLRTEAFF
TGTGCCACCAGCCTCGGGACACTGAGGACTGAAGCTTTCTTT
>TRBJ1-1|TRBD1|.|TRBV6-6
CASSPQGDYTEAFF
TGTGCCAGCAGTCCACAGGGGGATTACACTGAAGCTTTCTTT
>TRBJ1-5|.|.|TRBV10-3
CAISEGGWDQPQHF
TGTGCCATCAGTGAAGGGGGATGGGATCAGCCCCAGCATTTT
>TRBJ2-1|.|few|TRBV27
CASSLANNEQFF
TGTGCCAGCAGTCTAGCGAACAATGAGCAGTTCTTC
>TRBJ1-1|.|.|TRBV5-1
CASSLSVNQGKNTEAFF
TGCGCCAGCAGCTTGTCTGTTAACCAGGGGAAGAACACTGAAGCTTTCTTT
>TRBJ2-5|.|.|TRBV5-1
CASSPLPRGAGETQYF
TGCGCCAGCAGCCCCCTACCTCGGGGAGCGGGAGAGACCCAGTACTTC
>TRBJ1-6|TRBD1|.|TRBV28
CASRTGDSPLHF
TGTGCCAGCAGGACAGGGGATTCACCCCTCCACTTT
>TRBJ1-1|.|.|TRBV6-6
CASSHNRVGAFF
TGTGCCAGCAGCCATAACAGGGTTGGAGCTTTCTTT
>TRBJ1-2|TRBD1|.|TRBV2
CASDKLGQGAEGYTF
TGTGCCAGTGATAAATTAGGACAGGGGGCGGAAGGCTACACCTTC
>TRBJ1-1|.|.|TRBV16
CASSQSGQLNTEAFF
TGTGCCAGCAGCCAATCCGGACAGTTGAACACTGAAGCTTTCTTT
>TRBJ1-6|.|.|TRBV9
CASTPGQSSYNSPLHF
TGTGCCAGCACCCCGGGACAAAGCTCCTATAATTCACCCCTCCACTTT
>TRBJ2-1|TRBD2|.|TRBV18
CASSLSGGSNNEQFF
TGTGCCAGCTCCCTTTCGGGCGGGAGCAACAATGAGCAGTTCTTC
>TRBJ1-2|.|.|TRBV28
CASSWGVRGGYTF
TGTGCCAGCAGTTGGGGTGTAAGGGGTGGCTACACCTTC
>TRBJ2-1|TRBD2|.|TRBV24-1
CATADRLARFYEQFF
TGTGCCACAGCCGACCGACTAGCAAGGTTCTATGAGCAGTTCTTC
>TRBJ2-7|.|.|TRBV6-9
CASSYSGRGDREQYF
TGTGCCAGCAGTTATTCGGGCAGGGGGGATCGGGAGCAGTACTTC
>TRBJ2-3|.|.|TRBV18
CASSLTASDTQYF
TGTGCCAGCTCACTAACCGCGTCGGATACGCAGTATTTT
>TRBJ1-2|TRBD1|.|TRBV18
CASSRETGPYGYTF
TGTGCCAGCTCCCGGGAGACAGGGCCCTATGGCTACACCTTC
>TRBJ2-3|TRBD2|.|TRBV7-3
CASSFRLAGGGDTQYF
TGTGCCAGCAGCTTTAGACTAGCGGGAGGTGGGGATACGCAGTATTTT
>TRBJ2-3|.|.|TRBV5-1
CASSWDSRTDTQYF
TGCGCCAGCAGCTGGGACTCCCGAACAGATACGCAGTATTTT
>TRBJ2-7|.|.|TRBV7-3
CASSLTSPGTGEQYF
TGTGCCAGCAGCTTAACAAGTCCAGGGACTGGTGAGCAGTACTTC
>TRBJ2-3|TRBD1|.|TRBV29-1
CSVDKGAVLHTQYF
TGCAGCGTTGACAAGGGGGCCGTACTACATACGCAGTATTTT
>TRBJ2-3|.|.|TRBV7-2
CASSLRQQPNTDTQYF
TGTGCCAGCAGCCTACGACAGCAACCTAACACAGATACGCAGTATTTT
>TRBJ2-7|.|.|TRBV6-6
CASSYPPGGLGNEQYF
TGTGCCAGCAGTTACCCTCCCGGGGGTTTAGGTAACGAGCAGTACTTC
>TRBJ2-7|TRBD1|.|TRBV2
CASTGQGADYEQYF
TGTGCCAGCACCGGGCAGGGGGCTGACTACGAGCAGTACTTC
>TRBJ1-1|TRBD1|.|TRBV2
CASSRQGNTEAFF
TGTGCCAGCAGTAGACAGGGAAACACTGAAGCTTTCTTT
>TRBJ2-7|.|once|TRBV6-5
CASKTTRHYYEQYF
TGTGCCAGCAAAACCACGAGGCACTACTACGAGCAGTACTTC
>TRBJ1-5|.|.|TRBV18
CASSPQAISNQPQHF
TGTGCCAGCTCACCTCAGGCTATTAGCAATCAGCCCCAGCATTTT
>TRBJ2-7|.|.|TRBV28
CASSAPSAGGNEQYF
TGTGCCAGCAGTGCCCCTTCCGCGGGTGGCAACGAGCAGTACTTC
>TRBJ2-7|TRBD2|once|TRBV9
CASGRTSGSEQYF
TGTGCCAGCGGTCGGACTAGCGGGAGCGAGCAGTACTTC
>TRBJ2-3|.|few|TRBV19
CASSPWGDHNTQYF
TGTGCCAGTAGCCCATGGGGGGATCACAATACGCAGTATTTT
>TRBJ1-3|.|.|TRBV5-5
CASSFGTPGNTIYF
TGTGCCAGCAGCTTCGGGACACCCGGAAACACCATATATTTT
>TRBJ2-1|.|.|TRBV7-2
CASSLGGLDYNEQFF
TGTGCCAGCAGCTTAGGGGGACTGGACTACAATGAGCAGTTCTTC
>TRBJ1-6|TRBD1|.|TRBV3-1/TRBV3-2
CASSPGQGNSPLHF
TGTGCCAGCAGCCCGGGACAGGGGAATTCACCCCTCCACTTT
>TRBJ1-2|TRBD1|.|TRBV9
CASSADRVAYGYTF
TGTGCCAGCAGCGCAGACAGGGTGGCCTATGGCTACACCTTC
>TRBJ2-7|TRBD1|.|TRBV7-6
CASSLTGQGRSYEQYF
TGTGCCAGCAGCTTAACTGGACAGGGGCGATCCTACGAGCAGTACTTC
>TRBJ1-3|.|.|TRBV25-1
CASSAVSYGNTIYF
TGTGCCAGCAGTGCAGTATCGTATGGAAACACCATATATTTT
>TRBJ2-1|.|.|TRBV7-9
CASSLYTGEQFF
TGTGCCAGCAGTCTTTATACCGGGGAGCAGTTCTTC
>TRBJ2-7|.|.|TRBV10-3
CAIASRRGTYEQYF
TGTGCCATCGCTTCCCGGCGGGGAACCTACGAGCAGTACTTC